The 3 T cell receptor beta chains given below trace back to one sample, sequenced in a study of T cell responses to AZD1222 COVID-19 vaccine. Only in-frame clones appear in the TCRdb table, and some are missing; sequencing was by immunoSEQ multiplex PCR. The sample gives about 100,000 clones, about 88% of which show up once; roughly 3% is in the top ten. Sample: peripheral blood, taken on day 0 of AZD1222 vaccination. The receptors come from an adult in good health.

This rearrangement joins TRBV28 to TRBJ2-7; D gene ambiguous. The germline V gene encodes CDR1 MDHEN and CDR2 SYDVKM. The V end lost 6 bases, the J end lost 4 bases, and 13 bases lay between the germline ends. CDR3 length equals 13 residues. The CDR3: CASRLGVGYEQYF. CDR3 coding DNA: TGTGCCAGCAGATTAGGTGTCGGGTACGAGCAGTACTTC.

The rearrangement uses TRBV7-8 and TRBJ1-5; 10 nucleotides line up with TRBD1. CDR3 length: 15 amino acids. Germline trimming cut 4 bases from V and 6 bases from J; bases unmatched to any gene: 6. CDR1 is SGHVS, CDR2 FQNEAQ, per germline. The CDR3 region is CASSSTGGVSQPQHF. CDR3 bases: TGTGCCAGCAGCTCGACAGGGGGCGTTAGTCAGCCCCAGCATTTT.

The chain recombines TRBV11-2 with TRBJ1-4, with 7 positions matching TRBD1. The J segment lost 5 bases and the V segment lost 3 bases, leaving 6 bases of the junction unmatched. Germline V gene lookup returns CDR1 SGHAT and CDR2 FQNNGV. The CDR3 contains 15 residues. Here the CDR3 reads CASSFSGQQNEKLFF. CDR3 DNA: TGTGCCAGCAGCTTTTCGGGACAGCAGAATGAAAAACTGTTTTTT.